This T cell receptor beta chain was sequenced for a study of regulatory T cells in long-lasting Graves disease. The wider study: Newly diagnosed Graves' patients had taken antithyroid drugs under 3 months.

In the case of this clonotype: Antigen: not known. A read error may be the cause here, since a much bigger clone is one base away.

The study, taken as a whole, reports: Study of thyroid tissue was not done, with only peripheral blood studied.

Investigators prepared the TCR beta libraries by applying iRepertoire HTBI primers and Arm-PCR of CDR3 regions. In the original analysis: Analysis of the samples identified roughly 62 TRBV and 14 TRBJ segments. From the multiplex PCR reads, TCRdb called clonotypes with MiXCR, one entry per CDR3 protein. The V and J calls shown here were made by TCRdb, not taken from the authors' results. The sample yields 500,000 or so distinct CDR3 sequences, approximately 16% seen once. Time point reported: newly diagnosed GD, antithyroid drugs for less than 3 months. With RNA extracted from PBMCs as input, the TCR library was made. From an endocrinology department in Xi'an, China, came the patients. Germline CDR1 reads SEHNR; CDR2 reads FQNEAQ (reference sequence). The CDR3 is 14 residues long. Trimming left V 4 bases short and J 5 bases short, with 12 bases between. This same sample was also taken into another study, of T cells in Graves' hyperthyroidism and ophthalmopathy.

This chain connects TRBV7-9 to TRBJ1-5; D gene unclear. The receptor was isolated from a woman aged 35-60 years with Graves disease. The sequencing here drew on peripheral blood mononuclear cells (PBMCs), taken at new diagnosis, from a patient treated with antithyroid drugs. CDR3 sequence: CASSSGQVHQPQHF. As DNA, the CDR3 is TGTGCCAGCAGCTCCGGGCAGGTCCATCAGCCCCAGCATTTT.